Following are 14 T cell receptor beta chains from one sample sequenced in a study of T cells after somatic rescue of genetic block. Generated by immunoSEQ multiplex PCR, the TCRdb table keeps only in-frame clones and is missing some. Among about 8,000 clones, around 85% were seen once, and the ten largest hold around 25%. Sequencing was done on a sample of peripheral blood mononuclear cells (PBMCs). Source of these receptors: a boy younger than 18.

J is TRBJ1-1 and V is TRBV7-2, with D possibly TRBD1 on 5 matching bases. This CDR3 is built from 13 residues. Germline V gene sequence: CDR1 SGHTA, CDR2 FQGNSA. The ends were cut back, 5 bases at V and 10 bases at J, with 17 bases in the middle. The CDR3 DNA follows: TGTGCCAGCAGCCTCCAAGGGGACGGTGTAGCTTTCTTT. This encodes CASSLQGDGVAFF. The variable domain in full, with the rest retrieved from reference TRBV7-2 and TRBJ1-1, is GAGVSQSPSNKVTEKGKDVELRCDPISGHTALYWYRQSLGQGLEFLIYFQGNSAPDKSGLPSDRFSAERTGGSVSTLTIQRTQQEDSAVYLCASSLQGDGVAFFGQGTRLTVV.

The V call is TRBV10-3, the J call TRBJ2-6; maybe TRBD2 (5 bases). CDR1 and CDR2 (germline): ENHRY, SYGVKD. V was cut by 3 bases and J by 1 base, with 7 bases left in between. The CDR3 spans 15 residues. For the CDR3, the DNA is TGTGCCATCAGTGATCGGGGATCTGGGGCCAACGTCCTGACTTTC. This encodes CAISDRGSGANVLTF.

The gene calls are TRBV6-1 and TRBJ2-2; D gene unclear. CDR3 length equals 16 residues. The germline CDR1 and CDR2 sequences are MNHNS and SASEGT. With 3 bases removed from V and 6 bases from J, the gap between germline ends came to 17 bases. The CDR3 reads CASSELTLPPPGELFF. The CDR3 coding sequence is TGTGCCAGCAGTGAGTTGACTTTACCCCCTCCCGGGGAGCTGTTTTTT.

The chain couples TRBV7-3 to TRBJ1-1; D unclear. Germline V gene data show CDR1 as SGHTA and CDR2 as FQGTGA. The CDR3 is made up of 13 amino acids. Between the trimmed V and J ends, which lost 3 bases and 0 bases, there was a span of 5 bases. For the CDR3, the DNA is TGTGCCAGCAGCTTCCTCGTGAACACTGAAGCTTTCTTT. Translation: CASSFLVNTEAFF.

This sequence joins TRBV4-3 and TRBJ2-1, with D possibly called TRBD1 or TRBD2 (5 bases each). V lost 0 bases and J 4 bases, leaving 10 bases between the germline ends. Germline-derived CDR1 and CDR2 are LGHNA and YSLEER. The CDR3 is made up of 15 amino acids. CDR3 DNA sequence: TGCGCCAGCAGCCAAGATGGGGACGGATACAATGAGCAGTTCTTC. Translation: CASSQDGDGYNEQFF.

The rearrangement uses TRBV4-3 and TRBJ2-2, with D perhaps TRBD1 or TRBD2 (6 bases each). With 1 base removed from V and 0 bases from J, the gap between germline ends came to 15 bases. This CDR3 region has 18 residues. Germline-derived CDR1 and CDR2 are LGHNA and YSLEER. CDR3 amino acids: CASSQGGPGAANTGELFF. The CDR3 nucleotides read TGCGCCAGCAGCCAAGGGGGCCCGGGGGCGGCGAACACCGGGGAGCTGTTTTTT.

The chain is built from TRBV29-1 and TRBJ2-3; D tentatively fits TRBD1 or TRBD2 (6 bases each). The CDR3 spans 14 residues. Germline values: CDR1 SQVTM, CDR2 ANQGSEA. V gave up 6 bases and J gave up 5 bases, with 18 bases separating them. The CDR3 DNA reads as TGCAGCGTGCATCCGGGGGCCGGTGGAGATACGCAGTATTTT. Encoded protein: CSVHPGAGGDTQYF.

This chain links TRBV27 with TRBJ1-4; 7 bases align to TRBD1. CDR3 length: 14 amino acids. Looked up from germline, CDR1 is MNHEY and CDR2 is SMNVEV (reference sequence). J was trimmed by 0 bases and V by 8 bases; bases with no gene match: 3. CDR3 nucleotide sequence: TGTGCCAGCGGGACAGTTGCAACTAATGAAAAACTGTTTTTT. This encodes CASGTVATNEKLFF.

J is TRBJ2-7 and V is TRBV7-2; D is ambiguous. Trimming took off 1 base at V and 3 bases at J, with 10 bases between the two ends. The germline V gene has CDR1 SGHTA and CDR2 FQGNSA. The CDR3 totals 14 residues. CDR3 residues: CASSLGRSVYEQYF. The CDR3 coding sequence is TGTGCCAGCAGCTTAGGACGATCTGTCTACGAGCAGTACTTC. Using reference TRBV7-2 and TRBJ2-7 for the parts outside the CDR3, the full variable domain is GAGVSQSPSNKVTEKGKDVELRCDPISGHTALYWYRQSLGQGLEFLIYFQGNSAPDKSGLPSDRFSAERTGGSVSTLTIQRTQQEDSAVYLCASSLGRSVYEQYFGPGTRLTVT.

The V gene is TRBV9, the J gene TRBJ2-2; D is ambiguous. Germline V lookup: CDR1 SGDLS, CDR2 YYNGEE. Trimming shortened V by 3 bases and J by 6 bases, and 12 bases separated the two germline ends. CDR3 length: 14 amino acids. The CDR3 reads CASSAQNPSGELFF. CDR3 DNA: TGTGCCAGCAGCGCCCAGAACCCCTCCGGGGAGCTGTTTTTT.

The rearrangement uses TRBV7-2 and TRBJ1-4; D call uncertain. V was trimmed by 1 base and J by 7 bases, leaving 7 bases between them. This CDR3 has 13 residues. Germline values: CDR1 SGHTA, CDR2 FQGNSA. CDR3 in amino acids: CASSLVAAEKLFF. The CDR3 DNA sequence: TGTGCCAGCAGCTTAGTGGCTGCTGAAAAACTGTTTTTT.

The table lists this clone with a few counts. The rearrangement joins TRBV25-1 to TRBJ1-2, with D hard to call. The CDR3 length is 15 residues. CDR1 and CDR2 (germline): MGHDK, SYGVNS. V was pared by 1 base and J by 4 bases, with 13 bases between. The CDR3 spells CASSEWIGPGYGYTF. In DNA, the CDR3 is TGTGCCAGCAGTGAATGGATTGGCCCCGGCTATGGCTACACCTTC.

This chain joins TRBV4-1 and TRBJ2-2, with TRBD1 matching 8 bases. Per the germline V gene, CDR1 is MGHRA and CDR2 is YSYEKL. The CDR3 extends over 15 amino acids. V dropped 3 bases and J dropped 8; count of bases not matched to a gene: 8. For the CDR3, the DNA is TGCGCCAGCAGCCAGCATCAGGGGGCAGTGGGGGAGCTGTTTTTT. The encoded protein is CASSQHQGAVGELFF.

The chain has TRBV19 and TRBJ2-1; 9 bases match TRBD2. The CDR3 loop spans 15 amino acids. The V and J ends lost 5 bases and 6 bases, in that order; junction bases with no gene match: 8. CDR1 and CDR2 (germline): LNHDA, SQIVND (reference sequence). The CDR3 is CASSLRGGRSNEQFF. The CDR3 nucleotides are TGTGCCAGTAGTCTGCGGGGGGGGAGGAGCAATGAGCAGTTCTTC.